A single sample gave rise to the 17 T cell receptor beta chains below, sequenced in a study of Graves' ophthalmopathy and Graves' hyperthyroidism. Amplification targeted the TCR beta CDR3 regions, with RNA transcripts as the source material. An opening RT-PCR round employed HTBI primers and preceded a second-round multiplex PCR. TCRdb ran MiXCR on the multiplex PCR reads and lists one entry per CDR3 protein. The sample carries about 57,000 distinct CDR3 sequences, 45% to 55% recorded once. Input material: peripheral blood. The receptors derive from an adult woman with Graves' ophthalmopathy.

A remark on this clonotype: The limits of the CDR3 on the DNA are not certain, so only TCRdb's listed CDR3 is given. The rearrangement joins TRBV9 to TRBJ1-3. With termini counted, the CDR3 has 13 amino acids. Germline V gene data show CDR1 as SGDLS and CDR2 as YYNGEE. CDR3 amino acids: CASSVGSGNTVYF.

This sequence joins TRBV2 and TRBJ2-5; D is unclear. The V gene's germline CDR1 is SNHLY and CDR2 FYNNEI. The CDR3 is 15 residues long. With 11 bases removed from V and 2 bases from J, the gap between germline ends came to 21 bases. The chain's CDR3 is CACTALQQRQETQYF. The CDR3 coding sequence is TGTGCCTGCACCGCCTTACAGCAAAGACAAGAGACCCAGTACTTC.

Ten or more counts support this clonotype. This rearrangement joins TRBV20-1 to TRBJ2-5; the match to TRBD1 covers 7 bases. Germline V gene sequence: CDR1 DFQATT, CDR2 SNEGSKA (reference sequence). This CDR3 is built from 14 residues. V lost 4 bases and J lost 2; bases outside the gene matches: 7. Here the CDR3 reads CSATGQASQETQYF. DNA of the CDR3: TGCAGTGCTACCGGACAGGCTTCTCAAGAGACCCAGTACTTC.

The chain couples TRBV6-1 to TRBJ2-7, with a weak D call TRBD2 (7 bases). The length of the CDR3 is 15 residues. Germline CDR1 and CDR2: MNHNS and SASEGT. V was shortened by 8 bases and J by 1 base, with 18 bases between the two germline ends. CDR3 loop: CASSNEQGGSYEQYF. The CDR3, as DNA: TGTGCCAGCTCAAACGAACAGGGAGGGTCCTACGAGCAGTACTTC.

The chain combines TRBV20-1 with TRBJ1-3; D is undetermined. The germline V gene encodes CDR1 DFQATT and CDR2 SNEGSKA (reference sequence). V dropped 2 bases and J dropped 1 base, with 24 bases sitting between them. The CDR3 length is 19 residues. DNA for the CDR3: TGCAGTGCTAGATGGACTAGCGGTTCAACTAGATGTTCTGGAAACACCATATATTTT. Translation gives CSARWTSGSTRCSGNTIYF.

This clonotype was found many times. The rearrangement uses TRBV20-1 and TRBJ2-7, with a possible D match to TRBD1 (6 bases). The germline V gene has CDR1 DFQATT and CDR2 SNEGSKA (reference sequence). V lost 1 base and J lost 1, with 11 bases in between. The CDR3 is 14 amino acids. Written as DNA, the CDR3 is TGCAGTGCTAGAGCAGGGGCTCTTTCCTACGAGCAGTACTTC. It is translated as CSARAGALSYEQYF.

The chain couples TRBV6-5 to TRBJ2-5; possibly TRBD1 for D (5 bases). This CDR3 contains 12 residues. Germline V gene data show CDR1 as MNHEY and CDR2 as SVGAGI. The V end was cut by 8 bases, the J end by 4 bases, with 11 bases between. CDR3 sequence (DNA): TGTGCCAGCGCTAAACAGGCAGAGACCCAGTACTTC. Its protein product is CASAKQAETQYF.

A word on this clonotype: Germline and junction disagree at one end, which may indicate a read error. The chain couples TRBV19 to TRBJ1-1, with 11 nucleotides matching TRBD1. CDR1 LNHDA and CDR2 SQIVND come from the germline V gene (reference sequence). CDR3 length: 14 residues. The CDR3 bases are TGTGCCGGCAGGGGACAGGGGGAAGGGACTGAAGCTCTCTTT. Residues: CAGRGQGEGTEALF.

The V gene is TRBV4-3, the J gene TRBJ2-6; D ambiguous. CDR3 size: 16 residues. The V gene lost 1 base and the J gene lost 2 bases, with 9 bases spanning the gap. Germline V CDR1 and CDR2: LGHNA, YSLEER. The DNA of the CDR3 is TGCGCCAGCAGCCAAGGATGGGGTACTGGGGCCAACGTCCTGACTTTC. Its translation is CASSQGWGTGANVLTF.

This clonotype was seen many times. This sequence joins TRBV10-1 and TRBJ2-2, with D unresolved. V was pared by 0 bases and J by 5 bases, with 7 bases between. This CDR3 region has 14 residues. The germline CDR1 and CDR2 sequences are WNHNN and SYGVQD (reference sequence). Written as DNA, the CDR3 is TGCGCCAGCAGTGAGTCCGCAGAGACCGGGGAGCTGTTTTTT. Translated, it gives CASSESAETGELFF.

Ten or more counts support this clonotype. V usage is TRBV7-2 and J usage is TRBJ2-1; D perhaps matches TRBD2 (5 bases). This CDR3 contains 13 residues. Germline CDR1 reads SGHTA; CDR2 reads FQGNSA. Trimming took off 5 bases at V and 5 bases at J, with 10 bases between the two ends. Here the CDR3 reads CASSQDSHNEQFF. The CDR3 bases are TGTGCCAGCAGCCAGGACTCACACAATGAGCAGTTCTTC.

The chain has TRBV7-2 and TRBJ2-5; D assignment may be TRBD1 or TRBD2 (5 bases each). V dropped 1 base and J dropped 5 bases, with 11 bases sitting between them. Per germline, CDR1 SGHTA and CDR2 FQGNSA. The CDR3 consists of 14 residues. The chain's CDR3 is CASSLVGEGETQYF. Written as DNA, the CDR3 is TGTGCCAGCAGCTTAGTGGGAGAGGGGGAGACCCAGTACTTC. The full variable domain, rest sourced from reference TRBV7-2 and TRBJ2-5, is GAGVSQSPSNKVTEKGKDVELRCDPISGHTALYWYRQSLGQGLEFLIYFQGNSAPDKSGLPSDRFSAERTGGSVSTLTIQRTQQEDSAVYLCASSLVGEGETQYFGPGTRLLVL.

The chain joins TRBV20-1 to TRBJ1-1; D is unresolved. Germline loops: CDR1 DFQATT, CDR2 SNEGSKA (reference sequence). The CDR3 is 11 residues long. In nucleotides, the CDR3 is TGCAGCGTAAAGCGGAGCACTGAAGCTTTCTTT. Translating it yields CSVKRSTEAFF.

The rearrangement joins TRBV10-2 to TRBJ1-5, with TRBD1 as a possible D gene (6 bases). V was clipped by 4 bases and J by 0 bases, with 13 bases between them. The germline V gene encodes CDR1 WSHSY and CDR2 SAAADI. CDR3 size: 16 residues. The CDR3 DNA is TGCGCCAGCAGTGGGGCAGGGGCTTATAGCAATCAGCCCCAGCATTTT. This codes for CASSGAGAYSNQPQHF.

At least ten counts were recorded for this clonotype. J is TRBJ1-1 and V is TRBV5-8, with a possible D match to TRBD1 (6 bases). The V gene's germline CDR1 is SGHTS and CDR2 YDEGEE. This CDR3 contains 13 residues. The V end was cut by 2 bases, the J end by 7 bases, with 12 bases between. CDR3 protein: CASSLWGRGEAFF. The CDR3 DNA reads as TGTGCCAGCAGCTTATGGGGCAGGGGTGAAGCTTTCTTT.

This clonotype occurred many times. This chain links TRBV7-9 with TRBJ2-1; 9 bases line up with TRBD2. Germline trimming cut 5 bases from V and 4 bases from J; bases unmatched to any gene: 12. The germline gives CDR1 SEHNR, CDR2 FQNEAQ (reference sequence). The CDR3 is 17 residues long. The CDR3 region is CASSPQGGRAEYNEQFF. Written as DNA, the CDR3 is TGTGCCAGCAGCCCCCAGGGCGGGAGGGCCGAATACAATGAGCAGTTCTTC.

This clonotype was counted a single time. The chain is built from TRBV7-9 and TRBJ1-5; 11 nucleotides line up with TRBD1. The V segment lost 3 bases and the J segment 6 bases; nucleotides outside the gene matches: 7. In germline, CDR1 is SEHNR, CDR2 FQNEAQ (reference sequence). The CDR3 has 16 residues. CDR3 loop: CASSLAGTGGSQPQHF. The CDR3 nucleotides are TGTGCCAGCAGCTTGGCCGGGACAGGGGGAAGTCAGCCCCAGCATTTT.